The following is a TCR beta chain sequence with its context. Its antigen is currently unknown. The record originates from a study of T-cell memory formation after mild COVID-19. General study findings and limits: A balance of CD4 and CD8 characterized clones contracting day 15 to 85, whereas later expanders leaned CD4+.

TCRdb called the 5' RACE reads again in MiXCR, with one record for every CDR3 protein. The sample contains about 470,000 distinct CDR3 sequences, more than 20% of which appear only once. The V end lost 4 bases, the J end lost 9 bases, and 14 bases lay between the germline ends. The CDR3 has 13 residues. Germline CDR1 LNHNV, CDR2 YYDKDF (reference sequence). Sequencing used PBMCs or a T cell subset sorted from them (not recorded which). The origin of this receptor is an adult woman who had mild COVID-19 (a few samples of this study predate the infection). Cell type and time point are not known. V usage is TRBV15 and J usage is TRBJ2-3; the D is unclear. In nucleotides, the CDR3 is TGTGCCACCAGCAACGTCAGCCTACGCACGCAGTATTTT. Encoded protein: CATSNVSLRTQYF.